This TCR beta chain was sequenced in a study of shared clonotypes between healthy human individuals. Germline CDR1 SEHNR, CDR2 FQNEAQ (reference sequence). The CDR3 totals 14 residues. V lost 1 base and J 9 bases, leaving 13 bases between the germline ends. TCRdb keeps only in-frame clones here, not all; method: immunoSEQ multiplex PCR. The sample has roughly 2.2 million clones, 90% to 95% seen once. The rearrangement uses TRBV7-9 and TRBJ2-1; D might be TRBD1 or TRBD2, each matching 5 bases. The source of this sequence is a man younger than 35 in good health. Some clones in this sample may be carry-over from other donors' samples. Sequencing was performed on naive CD4+ T cells from PBMCs. Subset of the sample: CD45RA+ positively selected. CDR3 sequence: CASSLVGLGTEQFF. The CDR3 nucleotides are TGTGCCAGCAGCTTAGTCGGGTTAGGGACTGAGCAGTTCTTC.